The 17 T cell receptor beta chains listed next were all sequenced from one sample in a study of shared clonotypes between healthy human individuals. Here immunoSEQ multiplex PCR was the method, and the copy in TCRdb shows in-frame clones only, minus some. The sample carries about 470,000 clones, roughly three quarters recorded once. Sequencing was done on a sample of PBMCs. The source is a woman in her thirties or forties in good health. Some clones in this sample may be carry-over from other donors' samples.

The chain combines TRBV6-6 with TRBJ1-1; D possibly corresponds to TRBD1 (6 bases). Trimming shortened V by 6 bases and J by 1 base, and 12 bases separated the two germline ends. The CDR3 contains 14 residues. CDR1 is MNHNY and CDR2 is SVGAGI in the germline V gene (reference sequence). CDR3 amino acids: CASRQGSPNTEAFF. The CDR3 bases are TGTGCCAGCAGGCAGGGGTCCCCGAACACTGAAGCTTTCTTT.

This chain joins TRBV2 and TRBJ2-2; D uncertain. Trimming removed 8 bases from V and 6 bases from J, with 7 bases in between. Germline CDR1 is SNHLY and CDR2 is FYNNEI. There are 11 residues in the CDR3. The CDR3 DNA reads TGTGCCAGCCGACGGCCCGGGGAGCTGTTTTTT. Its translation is CASRRPGELFF.

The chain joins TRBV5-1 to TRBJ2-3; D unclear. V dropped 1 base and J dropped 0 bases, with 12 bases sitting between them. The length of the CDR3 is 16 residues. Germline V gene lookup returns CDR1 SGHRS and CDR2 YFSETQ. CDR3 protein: CASSLWLPSSTDTQYF. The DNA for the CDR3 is TGCGCCAGCAGCTTGTGGCTACCGTCTAGCACAGATACGCAGTATTTT. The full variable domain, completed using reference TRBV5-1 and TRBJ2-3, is KAGVTQTPRYLIKTRGQQVTLSCSPISGHRSVSWYQQTPGQGLQFLFEYFSETQRNKGNFPGRFSGRQFSNSRSEMNVSTLELGDSALYLCASSLWLPSSTDTQYFGPGTRLTVL.

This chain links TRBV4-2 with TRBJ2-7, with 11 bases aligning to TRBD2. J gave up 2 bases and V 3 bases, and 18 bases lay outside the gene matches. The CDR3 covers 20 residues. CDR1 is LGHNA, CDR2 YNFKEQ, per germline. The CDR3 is CASSHRGLEGLAGVAYEQYF. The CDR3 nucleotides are TGTGCCAGCAGCCACCGAGGACTGGAAGGACTAGCGGGCGTTGCCTACGAGCAGTACTTC.

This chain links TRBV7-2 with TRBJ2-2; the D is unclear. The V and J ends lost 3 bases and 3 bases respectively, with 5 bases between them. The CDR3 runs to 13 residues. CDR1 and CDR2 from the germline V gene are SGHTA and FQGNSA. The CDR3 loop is CASSFAHTGELFF. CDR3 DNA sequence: TGTGCCAGCAGCTTCGCCCACACCGGGGAGCTGTTTTTT.

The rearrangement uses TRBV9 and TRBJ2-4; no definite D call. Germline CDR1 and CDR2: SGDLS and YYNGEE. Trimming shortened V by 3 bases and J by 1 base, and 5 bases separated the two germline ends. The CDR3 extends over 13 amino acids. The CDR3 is CASSGSAKNIQYF. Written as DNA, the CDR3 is TGTGCCAGCAGCGGGTCGGCCAAAAACATTCAGTACTTC.

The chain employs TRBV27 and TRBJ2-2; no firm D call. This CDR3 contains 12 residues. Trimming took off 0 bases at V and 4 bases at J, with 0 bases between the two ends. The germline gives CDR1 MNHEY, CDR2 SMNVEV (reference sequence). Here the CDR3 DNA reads TGTGCCAGCAGTTTATCCACCGGGGAGCTGTTTTTT. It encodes CASSLSTGELFF.

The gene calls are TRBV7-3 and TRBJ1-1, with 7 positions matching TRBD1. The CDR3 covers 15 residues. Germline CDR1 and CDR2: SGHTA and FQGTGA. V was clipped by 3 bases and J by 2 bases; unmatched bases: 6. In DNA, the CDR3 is TGTGCCAGCAGCTTGTTGGGGACAGCTAACACTGAAGCTTTCTTT. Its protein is CASSLLGTANTEAFF.

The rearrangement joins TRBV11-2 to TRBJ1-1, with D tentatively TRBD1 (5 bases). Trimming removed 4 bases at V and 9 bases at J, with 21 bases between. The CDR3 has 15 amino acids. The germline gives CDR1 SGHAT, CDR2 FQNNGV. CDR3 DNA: TGTGCCAGCAGCTACCCAACAGGAAGGTGGGAACAAGCTTTCTTT. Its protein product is CASSYPTGRWEQAFF.

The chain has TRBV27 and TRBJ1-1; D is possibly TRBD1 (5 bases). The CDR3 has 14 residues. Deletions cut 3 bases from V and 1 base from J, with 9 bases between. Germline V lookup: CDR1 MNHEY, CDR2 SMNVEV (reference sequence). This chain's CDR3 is CASSFGGGNTEAFF. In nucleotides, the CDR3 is TGTGCCAGCAGTTTTGGGGGGGGGAACACTGAAGCTTTCTTT.

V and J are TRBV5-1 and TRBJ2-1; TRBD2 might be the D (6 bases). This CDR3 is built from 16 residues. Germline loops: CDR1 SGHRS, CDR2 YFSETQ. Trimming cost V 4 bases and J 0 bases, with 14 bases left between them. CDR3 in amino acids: CASSPLPSDSYNEQFF. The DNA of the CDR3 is TGCGCCAGCAGCCCCCTCCCTAGCGACTCCTACAATGAGCAGTTCTTC.

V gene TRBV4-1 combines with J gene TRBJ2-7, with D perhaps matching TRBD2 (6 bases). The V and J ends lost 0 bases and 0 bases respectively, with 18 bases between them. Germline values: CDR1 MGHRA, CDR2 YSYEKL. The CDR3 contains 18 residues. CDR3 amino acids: CASSQEEGRAGVSYEQYF. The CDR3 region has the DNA TGCGCCAGCAGCCAAGAGGAGGGTCGGGCGGGTGTCTCCTACGAGCAGTACTTC.

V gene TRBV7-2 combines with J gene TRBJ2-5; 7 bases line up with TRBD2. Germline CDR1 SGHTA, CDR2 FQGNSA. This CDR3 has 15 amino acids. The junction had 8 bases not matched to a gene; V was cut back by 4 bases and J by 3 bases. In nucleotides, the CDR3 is TGTGCCAGCAGCTACGGACTAGACGGCAAAGAGACCCAGTACTTC. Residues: CASSYGLDGKETQYF.

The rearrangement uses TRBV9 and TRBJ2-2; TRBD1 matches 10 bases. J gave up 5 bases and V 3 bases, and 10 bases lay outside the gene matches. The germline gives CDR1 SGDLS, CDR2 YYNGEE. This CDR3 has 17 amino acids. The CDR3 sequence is CASSGGLSGQGTGELFF. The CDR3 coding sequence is TGTGCCAGCAGCGGAGGACTATCGGGACAGGGGACCGGGGAGCTGTTTTTT.

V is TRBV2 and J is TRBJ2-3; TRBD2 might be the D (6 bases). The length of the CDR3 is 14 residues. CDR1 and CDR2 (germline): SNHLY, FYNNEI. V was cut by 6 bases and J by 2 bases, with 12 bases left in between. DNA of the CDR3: TGTGCCAGCAGGAAACCGGGAGTCACAGATACGCAGTATTTT. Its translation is CASRKPGVTDTQYF.

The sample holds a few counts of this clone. CDR3 sequence: CASSRDRATAEAFF. CDR3 DNA: TGTGCCAGTAGTAGGGACAGGGCTACGGCTGAAGCTTTCTTT. The rearrangement uses TRBV19 and TRBJ1-1; 9 positions agree with TRBD1. V was pared by 4 bases and J by 6 bases, with 6 bases of the junction left unmatched. The CDR3 contains 14 residues. CDR1 LNHDA and CDR2 SQIVND come from the germline V gene (reference sequence).

CDR3 bases: TGTGCCTGGACCGCCCGAGGTAGCGGGAGTCGCGGGGAGCTGTTTTTT. Amino acid sequence: CAWTARGSGSRGELFF. V gene TRBV30 combines with J gene TRBJ2-2, with TRBD2 matching over 9 bases. The CDR3 loop spans 16 amino acids. In germline, CDR1 is GTSNPN, CDR2 SVGIG (reference sequence). Losses at the gene ends were 4 bases for V and 7 bases for J; bases not matched to a gene: 13.